Each of the 18 T cell receptor beta chains below was sequenced from the same sample in a study of blood T cell repertoires in COVID-19. Libraries were prepared by immunoSEQ multiplex PCR; TCRdb keeps only in-frame clonotypes and omits some of them. The sample yields tens of thousands of clones, approximately 91% seen once. The specimen sequenced was peripheral blood. The receptors derive from a man aged 60 to 69 with COVID-19, enrolled during active disease.

The rearrangement links TRBV4-2 to TRBJ1-5, with a weak D call TRBD1 (6 bases). V lost 1 base to trimming and J lost 5 bases, with 9 bases between them. CDR1 is LGHNA, CDR2 YNFKEQ, per germline. This CDR3 has 14 amino acids. The CDR3: CASSQGTADQPQHF. The CDR3 DNA reads TGTGCCAGCAGCCAAGGGACAGCAGATCAGCCCCAGCATTTT.

The rearrangement joins TRBV7-8 to TRBJ2-3, with 7 bases aligning to TRBD2. Germline V CDR1 and CDR2: SGHVS, FQNEAQ. This CDR3 has 16 residues. V lost 1 base to trimming and J lost 0 bases; unmatched junction nucleotides: 4. CDR3 sequence (DNA): TGTGCCAGCAGCTTAGTGGCGGGAGTTAGCACAGATACGCAGTATTTT. It is translated as CASSLVAGVSTDTQYF.

The V call is TRBV11-2, the J call TRBJ1-2; D is unclear. V was clipped by 5 bases and J by 2 bases, with 9 bases between them. From germline, CDR1 is SGHAT and CDR2 FQNNGV. The CDR3 runs 13 residues. Here the CDR3 DNA reads TGTGCCAGCAGCCCTGACTCAAACTATGGCTACACCTTC. This translates into CASSPDSNYGYTF.

The V call is TRBV18, the J call TRBJ1-2; D unclear. Germline V gene sequence: CDR1 KGHSH, CDR2 LQKENI. CDR3 length: 14 amino acids. Trimming left V 2 bases short and J 0 bases short, with 7 bases between. The CDR3 region is CASSPGPANYGYTF. The CDR3 coding sequence is TGTGCCAGCTCACCAGGTCCAGCTAACTATGGCTACACCTTC.

This chain links TRBV10-3 with TRBJ2-7; TRBD2 might be the D (6 bases). Trimming took 6 bases from V and 5 from J, leaving 17 bases between them. The CDR3 extends over 14 amino acids. Germline V gives CDR1 ENHRY, CDR2 SYGVKD. The CDR3 DNA is TGTGCCATCAGATCGACGGGGGAGAGTAACGAGCAGTACTTC. This codes for CAIRSTGESNEQYF.

The chain couples TRBV6-5 to TRBJ1-6; 7 bases fit TRBD1. Germline V gene lookup returns CDR1 MNHEY and CDR2 SVGAGI. Trimming took 7 bases from V and 3 from J; bases not matched to a gene: 6. This CDR3 has 15 amino acids. CDR3 nucleotide sequence: TGTGCCAGCAAAACCGGGACAGTCTATAATTCACCCCTCCACTTT. Its translation: CASKTGTVYNSPLHF.

The rearrangement joins TRBV27 to TRBJ2-1, with 7 nucleotides matching TRBD2. The CDR3 totals 16 residues. Germline V gives CDR1 MNHEY, CDR2 SMNVEV (reference sequence). V shed 5 bases and J 1 base; nucleotides not matched to a gene: 8. The CDR3 is CASSKSGAESYNEQFF. The DNA for the CDR3 is TGTGCCAGCAGTAAGAGCGGGGCTGAGTCCTACAATGAGCAGTTCTTC.

This CDR3 is CASSVGTGSYEQYF. The CDR3 DNA follows: TGTGCCAGTAGTGTGGGTACAGGCTCCTACGAGCAGTACTTC. The genes are TRBV19 and TRBJ2-7, with a possible D match to TRBD1 (5 bases). Germline V gene data show CDR1 as LNHDA and CDR2 as SQIVND (reference sequence). The V end lost 5 bases, the J end lost 0 bases, and 11 bases lay between the germline ends. The CDR3 runs to 14 residues.

The chain recombines TRBV19 with TRBJ2-3; 7 bases line up with TRBD2. This CDR3 contains 15 residues. Unmatched junction bases numbered 7, after V lost 6 bases and J lost 1 base. Germline lookup yields CDR1 LNHDA and CDR2 SQIVND (reference sequence). For the CDR3, the DNA is TGTGCCAGTAGGCCGGCGGGAGTGCGCACAGATACGCAGTATTTT. Translated, it gives CASRPAGVRTDTQYF.

V gene TRBV7-9 combines with J gene TRBJ2-1, with D hard to call. Germline CDR1 reads SEHNR; CDR2 reads FQNEAQ (reference sequence). Trimming left V 4 bases short and J 4 bases short, with 8 bases between. The CDR3 consists of 13 residues. The CDR3 nucleotides read TGTGCCAGCAGCTCGTCGGGTTACAATGAGCAGTTCTTC. It encodes CASSSSGYNEQFF. Together with reference TRBV7-9 and TRBJ2-1, the CDR3 gives the full variable domain: DTGVSQNPRHKITKRGQNVTFRCDPISEHNRLYWYRQTLGQGPEFLTYFQNEAQLEKSRLLSDRFSAERPKGSFSTLEIQRTEQGDSAMYLCASSSSGYNEQFFGPGTRLTVL.

This clone was detected a few times. V usage is TRBV6-5 and J usage is TRBJ2-4; TRBD2 is a possible D gene (6 bases). The CDR3 has 14 residues. V gave up 6 bases and J gave up 1 base, with 10 bases separating them. The V gene's germline CDR1 is MNHEY and CDR2 SVGAGI. CDR3 bases: TGTGCCAGCAGGGAGGGGCCGGCCAAAAACATTCAGTACTTC. It is translated as CASREGPAKNIQYF.

A word on this clone: The junction shows a germline mismatch at one end, possibly a read error. V gene TRBV19 combines with J gene TRBJ2-2; TRBD1 matches 7 bases. The germline gives CDR1 LNHDA, CDR2 SQIVND (reference sequence). The CDR3 spans 14 residues. The DNA for the CDR3 is TGTGCCAGTACCCCGGGACAGAACGCCGGGGAGCTGTTTTTT. Encoded protein: CASTPGQNAGELFF. Full variable domain (missing parts from reference TRBV19 and TRBJ2-2): DGGITQSPKYLFRKEGQNVTLSCEQNLNHDAMYWYRQDPGQGLRLIYYSQIVNDFQKGDIAEGYSVSREKKESFPLTVTSAQKNPTAFYLCASTPGQNAGELFFGEGSRLTVL.

The chain recombines TRBV20-1 with TRBJ1-1, with no clear D. The CDR3 consists of 11 residues. Between the trimmed V and J ends, which lost 5 bases and 3 bases, there was a span of 7 bases. CDR1 and CDR2 from the germline V gene are DFQATT and SNEGSKA (reference sequence). The CDR3 spells CSAPRDTEAFF. DNA for the CDR3: TGCAGTGCTCCTCGGGACACTGAAGCTTTCTTT.

The V and J genes are TRBV3-1 (or the pseudogene TRBV3-2) and TRBJ2-7; 13 nucleotides match TRBD2. With 4 bases clipped from V and 5 bases from J, the junction kept 5 bases outside the gene matches. CDR3 length: 15 residues. CDR1 and CDR2 from the germline V gene are LGHDT and YNNKEL (reference sequence). The CDR3 DNA reads TGTGCCAGCAGCCCCAGGACTAGCGGGAGCGACGAGCAGTACTTC. This sequence encodes CASSPRTSGSDEQYF.

This clone was recorded once. This chain joins TRBV7-8 and TRBJ1-6; the D gene is possibly TRBD1 (6 bases). The CDR3 loop spans 12 amino acids. The V and J ends lost 3 bases and 10 bases respectively, with 7 bases between them. Germline V CDR1 and CDR2: SGHVS, FQNEAQ. In nucleotides, the CDR3 is TGTGCCAGCAGCTTGGACAGCTCACCCCTCCACTTT. This gives the protein CASSLDSSPLHF.

The rearrangement links TRBV30 to TRBJ1-4; a weak D match, TRBD1 (6 bases). V gave up 4 bases and J gave up 8 bases, with 14 bases separating them. CDR3 length: 13 residues. The V gene's germline CDR1 is GTSNPN and CDR2 SVGIG (reference sequence). CDR3 nucleotides: TGTGCCTGGACGGCAGGGAGGGGGGAAAAACTGTTTTTT. Translation: CAWTAGRGEKLFF. The full variable domain, rest sourced from reference TRBV30 and TRBJ1-4, is SQTIHQWPATLVQPVGSPLSLECTVEGTSNPNLYWYRQAAGRGLQLLFYSVGIGQISSEVPQNLSASRPQDRQFILSSKKLLLSDSGFYLCAWTAGRGEKLFFGSGTQLSVL.

Only one count was recorded for this clone. The V call is TRBV3-1 (or the pseudogene TRBV3-2), the J call TRBJ1-1; a weak D match, TRBD1 (6 bases). V lost 5 bases and J 5 bases, leaving 6 bases between the germline ends. This CDR3 has 11 amino acids. Germline V CDR1 and CDR2: LGHDT, YNNKEL (reference sequence). CDR3 DNA sequence: TGTGCCAGCAGCGACAGGACTGAAGCTTTCTTT. Translated: CASSDRTEAFF.

This clone appeared a single time. The J gene is TRBJ2-1, the V gene TRBV7-3; D is possibly TRBD2 (5 bases). With 2 bases removed from V and 7 bases from J, the gap between germline ends came to 9 bases. This CDR3 has 13 residues. Looked up from germline, CDR1 is SGHTA and CDR2 is FQGTGA. CDR3 loop: CASSLSLANEQFF. CDR3 bases: TGTGCCAGCAGCTTATCTTTAGCGAATGAGCAGTTCTTC.